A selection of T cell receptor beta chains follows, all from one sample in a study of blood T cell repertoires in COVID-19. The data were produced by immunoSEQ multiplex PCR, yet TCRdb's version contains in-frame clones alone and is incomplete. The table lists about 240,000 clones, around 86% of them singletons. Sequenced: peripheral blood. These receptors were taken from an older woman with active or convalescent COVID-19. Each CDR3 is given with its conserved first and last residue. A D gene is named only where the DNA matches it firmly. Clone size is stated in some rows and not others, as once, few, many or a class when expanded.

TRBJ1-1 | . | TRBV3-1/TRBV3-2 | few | TGTGCCAGCAGCTCGCTCTGGTCCGCAGGTACTGAAGCTTTCTTT | CASSSLWSAGTEAFF
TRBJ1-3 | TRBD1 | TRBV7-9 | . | TGTGCCAGCAGCCTAGGGACAGGTCCCTACTCTGGAAACACCATATATTTT | CASSLGTGPYSGNTIYF
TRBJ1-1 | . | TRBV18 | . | TGTGCCAGCTCACCCTCAACAGGTTCGGACACTGAAGCTTTCTTT | CASSPSTGSDTEAFF
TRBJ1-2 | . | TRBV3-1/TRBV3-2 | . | TGTGCCAGCAGCCAACCAGGGAGGGCCTATGGCTACACCTTC | CASSQPGRAYGYTF
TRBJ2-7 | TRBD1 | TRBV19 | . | TGTGCCAGTAGTATTCAGGCAGGGGGAAGGTACGAGCAGTACTTC | CASSIQAGGRYEQYF
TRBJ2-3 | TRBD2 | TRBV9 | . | TGTGCCAGCAGCGCGACTAGCGGGGGGCCAGATACGCAGTATTTT | CASSATSGGPDTQYF
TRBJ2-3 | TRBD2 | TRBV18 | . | TGTGCCAGCTCAGCCCTACTAGCGGCGAACACAGATACGCAGTATTTT | CASSALLAANTDTQYF
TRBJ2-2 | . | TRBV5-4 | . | TGTGCCAGCAGCGGAGGACCGATACACACCGGGGAGCTGTTTTTT | CASSGGPIHTGELFF
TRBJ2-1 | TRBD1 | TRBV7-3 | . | TGTGCCAGCAGCCAGGACAGGGCAAATGAGCAGTTCTTC | CASSQDRANEQFF
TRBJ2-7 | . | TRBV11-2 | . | TGTGCCAGCAGCTTAGCCCGAGGTGAGCAGTACTTC | CASSLARGEQYF
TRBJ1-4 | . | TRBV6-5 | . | TGTGCCAGCACCGGACAAGGCAGGGGAAAGGAAAAACTGTTTTTT | CASTGQGRGKEKLFF
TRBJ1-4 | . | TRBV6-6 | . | TGTGCCAGATTGACCGGCGGAGGTGAAAAACTGTTTTTT | CARLTGGGEKLFF
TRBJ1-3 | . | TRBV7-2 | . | TGTGCCAGCAGCCATACCGGGACTAAGTATGGAAACACCATATATTTT | CASSHTGTKYGNTIYF
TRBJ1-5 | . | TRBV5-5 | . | TGTGCCAGCAGCCCAGTCACAGGGCCGTTCGATAGTGCTCAGCCCCAGCATTTT | CASSPVTGPFDSAQPQHF
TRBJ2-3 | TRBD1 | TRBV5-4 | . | TGTGCCAGCAGCTTCCCGGACAGGGGGCGGAACACAGATACGCAGTATTTT | CASSFPDRGRNTDTQYF
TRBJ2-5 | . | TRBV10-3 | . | TGTGCCATCAGTGAGGGCCCTAGGCGGCCTGAGACCCAGTACTTC | CAISEGPRRPETQYF
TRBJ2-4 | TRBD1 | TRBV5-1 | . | TGCGCCAGCAGCTTGGGACAGGGAAAAAACATTCAGTACTTC | CASSLGQGKNIQYF
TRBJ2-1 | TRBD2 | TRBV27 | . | TGTGCCAGCAGTCTACTAGCGGGGGGGCTTAGCTACGCACACCAGTTCTTC | CASSLLAGGLSYAHQFF
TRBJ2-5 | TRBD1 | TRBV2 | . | TGTGCCGCGAGGACAGGACGTTTTCAAGAGACCCAGTACTTC | CAARTGRFQETQYF
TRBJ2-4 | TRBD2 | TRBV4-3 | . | TGCGCCAGCAGCCAAGATCTTGTTCTGACGGGGGGGATTAACATTCAGTACTTC | CASSQDLVLTGGINIQYF
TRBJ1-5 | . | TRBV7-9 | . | TGTGCCAGCAGCTTCGGGGGTAATCAGCCCCAGCATTTT | CASSFGGNQPQHF
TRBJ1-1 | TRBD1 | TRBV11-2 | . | TGTGCCAGCAGCTTAGGGACAGGGTCGGCTTTCTTT | CASSLGTGSAFF
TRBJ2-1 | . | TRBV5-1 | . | TGCGCCAGCAGCTTGGGGGACGGGGGAAATGAGCAGTTCTTC | CASSLGDGGNEQFF
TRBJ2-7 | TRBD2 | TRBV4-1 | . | TGCGCCAGCAGCCAAAGCGGGGGAAACTCCTACGAGCAGTACTTC | CASSQSGGNSYEQYF
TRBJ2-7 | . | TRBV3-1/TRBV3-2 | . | TGTGCCAGCAGCCAAGATATGGCTAGCAGCTCCTACGAGCAGTACTTC | CASSQDMASSSYEQYF
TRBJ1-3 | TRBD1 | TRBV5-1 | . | TGCGCCAGCAGCCCGACAGGGGGGCCTGGAAACACCATATATTTT | CASSPTGGPGNTIYF
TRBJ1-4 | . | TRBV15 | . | TGTGCCACCAGCAGAGGCCGGACAGCTAAAATCTCAACTAATGAAAAACTGTTTTTT | CATSRGRTAKISTNEKLFF
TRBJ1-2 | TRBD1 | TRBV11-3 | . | TGTGCCAGCAATTGGGGCCGACAGGGCGACTATGGCTACACCTTC | CASNWGRQGDYGYTF